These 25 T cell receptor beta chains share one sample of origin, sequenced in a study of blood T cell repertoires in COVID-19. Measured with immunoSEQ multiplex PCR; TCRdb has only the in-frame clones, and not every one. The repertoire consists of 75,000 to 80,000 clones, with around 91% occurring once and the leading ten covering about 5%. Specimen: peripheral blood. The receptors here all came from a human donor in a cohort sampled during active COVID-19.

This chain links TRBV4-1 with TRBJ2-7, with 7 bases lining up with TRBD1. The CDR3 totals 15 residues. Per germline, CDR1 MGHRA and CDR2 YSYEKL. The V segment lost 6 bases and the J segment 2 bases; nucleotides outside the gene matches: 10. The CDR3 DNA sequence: TGCGCCAGCAGTTACAACCCTCAGGGGGCCTACGAGCAGTACTTC. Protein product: CASSYNPQGAYEQYF.

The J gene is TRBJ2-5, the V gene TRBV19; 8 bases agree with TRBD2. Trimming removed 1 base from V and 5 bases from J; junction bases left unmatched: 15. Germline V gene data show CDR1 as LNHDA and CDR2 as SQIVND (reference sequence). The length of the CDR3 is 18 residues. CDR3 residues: CASSIGGGTRRPLETQYF. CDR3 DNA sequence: TGTGCCAGTAGTATAGGGGGAGGGACTAGACGACCTCTGGAGACCCAGTACTTC.

The DNA of the CDR3 is TGTGCCAGCAGCTTAGTGTTAGCGGGGGGGCACGAGCAGTACTTC. This encodes CASSLVLAGGHEQYF. This chain uses TRBV7-2 with TRBJ2-7; 11 bases are shared with TRBD2. The J segment lost 5 bases and the V segment lost 1 base, leaving 4 bases of the junction unmatched. The germline gives CDR1 SGHTA, CDR2 FQGNSA. This CDR3 has 15 residues.

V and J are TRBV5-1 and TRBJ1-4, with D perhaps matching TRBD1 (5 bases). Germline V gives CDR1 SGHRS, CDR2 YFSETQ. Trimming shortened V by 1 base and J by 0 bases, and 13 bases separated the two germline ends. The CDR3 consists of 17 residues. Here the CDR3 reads CASSLHTYRSTNEKLFF. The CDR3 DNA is TGCGCCAGCAGCTTGCATACCTACAGGTCAACTAATGAAAAACTGTTTTTT. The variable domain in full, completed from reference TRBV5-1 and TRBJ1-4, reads KAGVTQTPRYLIKTRGQQVTLSCSPISGHRSVSWYQQTPGQGLQFLFEYFSETQRNKGNFPGRFSGRQFSNSRSEMNVSTLELGDSALYLCASSLHTYRSTNEKLFFGSGTQLSVL.

The CDR3 DNA reads as TGTGCCAGCAGCCAAGATAACACAGTGGGGCCCCAGCATTTT. As protein: CASSQDNTVGPQHF. V is TRBV3-1 (or the pseudogene TRBV3-2) and J is TRBJ1-5, with D uncertain. The V gene lost 0 bases and the J gene lost 9 bases, with 12 bases spanning the gap. Germline-derived CDR1 and CDR2 are LGHDT and YNNKEL (reference sequence). The CDR3 runs to 14 residues.

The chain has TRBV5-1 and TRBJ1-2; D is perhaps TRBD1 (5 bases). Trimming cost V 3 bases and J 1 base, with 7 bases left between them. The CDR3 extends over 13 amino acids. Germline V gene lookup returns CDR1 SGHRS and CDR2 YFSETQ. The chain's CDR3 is CASSSDNNYGYTF. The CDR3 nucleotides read TGCGCCAGCAGCTCGGACAATAACTATGGCTACACCTTC.

The CDR3 region is CASSHSRAHRVTQYF. In DNA, the CDR3 is TGTGCCAGCAGCCACTCCAGGGCCCATCGGGTTACGCAGTATTTT. The V and J genes are TRBV6-6 and TRBJ2-3, with D perhaps matching TRBD1 (5 bases). CDR3 length: 15 amino acids. The germline V and J ends were trimmed by 6 bases and 8 bases, with 21 bases remaining between them. Germline V gene data show CDR1 as MNHNY and CDR2 as SVGAGI (reference sequence).

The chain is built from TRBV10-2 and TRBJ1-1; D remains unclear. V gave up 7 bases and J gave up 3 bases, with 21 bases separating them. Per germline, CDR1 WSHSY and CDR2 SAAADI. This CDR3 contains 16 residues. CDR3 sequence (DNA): TGCGCCAGCACCATTGAGGTAGAGGGTTGGGACACTGAAGCTTTCTTT. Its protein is CASTIEVEGWDTEAFF.

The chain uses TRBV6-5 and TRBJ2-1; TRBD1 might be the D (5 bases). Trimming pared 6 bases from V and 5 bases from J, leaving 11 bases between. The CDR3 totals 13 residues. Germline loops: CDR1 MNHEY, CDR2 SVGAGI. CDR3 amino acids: CASSYGQNNEQFF. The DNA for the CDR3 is TGTGCCAGCAGCTACGGACAAAACAATGAGCAGTTCTTC.

The CDR3 nucleotides read TGTGCCAGCAGCTTATCAGGGGCTCTCTCCGGGGAGCTGTTTTTT. It codes for CASSLSGALSGELFF. This chain joins TRBV7-3 and TRBJ2-2; TRBD1 might be the D (6 bases). Germline CDR1 SGHTA, CDR2 FQGTGA. Trimming left V 2 bases short and J 6 bases short, with 13 bases between. This CDR3 region has 15 residues.

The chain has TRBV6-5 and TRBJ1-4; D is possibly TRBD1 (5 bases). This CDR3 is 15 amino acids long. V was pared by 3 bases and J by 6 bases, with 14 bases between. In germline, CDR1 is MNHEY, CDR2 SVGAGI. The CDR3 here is CASSYFRQSYEKLFF. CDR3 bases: TGTGCCAGCAGTTATTTTAGACAGAGCTATGAAAAACTGTTTTTT.

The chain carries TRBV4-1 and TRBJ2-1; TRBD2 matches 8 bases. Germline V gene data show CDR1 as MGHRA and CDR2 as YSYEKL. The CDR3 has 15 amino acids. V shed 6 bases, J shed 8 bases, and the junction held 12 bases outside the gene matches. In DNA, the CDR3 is TGCGCCAGCAGTCCGGGGGCGGGGGGCATAGATGAGCAGTTCTTC. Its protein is CASSPGAGGIDEQFF.

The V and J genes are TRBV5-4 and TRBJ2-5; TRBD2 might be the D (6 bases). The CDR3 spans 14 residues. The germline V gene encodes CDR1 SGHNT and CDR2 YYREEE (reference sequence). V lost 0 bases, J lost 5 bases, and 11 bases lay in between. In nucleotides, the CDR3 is TGTGCCAGCAGCTTGGTGCGGGGCGGCGAGACCCAGTACTTC. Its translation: CASSLVRGGETQYF.

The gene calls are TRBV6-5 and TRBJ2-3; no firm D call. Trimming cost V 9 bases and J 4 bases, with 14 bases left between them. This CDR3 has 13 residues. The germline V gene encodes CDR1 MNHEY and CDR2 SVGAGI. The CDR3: CASRLSGADTQYF. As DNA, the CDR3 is TGTGCCAGTCGGCTATCAGGCGCAGATACGCAGTATTTT.

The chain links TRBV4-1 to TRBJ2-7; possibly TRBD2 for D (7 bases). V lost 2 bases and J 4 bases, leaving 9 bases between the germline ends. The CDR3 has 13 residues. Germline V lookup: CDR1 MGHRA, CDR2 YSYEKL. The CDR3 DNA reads TGCGCCAGCAGCCAAAGGGGGGGGTACGAGCAGTACTTC. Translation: CASSQRGGYEQYF.

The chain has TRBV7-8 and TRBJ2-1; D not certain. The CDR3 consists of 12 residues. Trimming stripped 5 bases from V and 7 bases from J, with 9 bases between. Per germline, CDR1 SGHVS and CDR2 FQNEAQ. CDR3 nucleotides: TGTGCCAGCAGCCCCCACCGGAATGAGCAGTTCTTC. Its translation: CASSPHRNEQFF.

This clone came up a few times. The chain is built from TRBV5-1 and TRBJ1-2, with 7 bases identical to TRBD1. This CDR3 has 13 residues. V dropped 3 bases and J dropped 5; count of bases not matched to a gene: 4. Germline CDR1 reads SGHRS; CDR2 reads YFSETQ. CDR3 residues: CASSYTGVYGYTF. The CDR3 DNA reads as TGCGCCAGCAGCTATACAGGGGTATATGGCTACACCTTC.

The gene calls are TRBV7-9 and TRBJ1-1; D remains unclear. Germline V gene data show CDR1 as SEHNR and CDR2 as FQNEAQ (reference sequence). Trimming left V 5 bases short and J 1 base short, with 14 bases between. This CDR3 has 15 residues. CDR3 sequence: CASSPGATENTEAFF. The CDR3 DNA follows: TGTGCCAGCAGCCCAGGCGCTACAGAGAACACTGAAGCTTTCTTT.

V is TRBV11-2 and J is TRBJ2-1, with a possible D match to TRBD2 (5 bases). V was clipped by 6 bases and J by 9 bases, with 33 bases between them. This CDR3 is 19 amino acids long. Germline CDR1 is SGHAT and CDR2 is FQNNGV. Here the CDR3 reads CASSSLASAGVGSDTEQFF. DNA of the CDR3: TGTGCCAGCAGTTCCCTAGCCAGTGCCGGCGTGGGGAGTGACACTGAGCAGTTCTTC.

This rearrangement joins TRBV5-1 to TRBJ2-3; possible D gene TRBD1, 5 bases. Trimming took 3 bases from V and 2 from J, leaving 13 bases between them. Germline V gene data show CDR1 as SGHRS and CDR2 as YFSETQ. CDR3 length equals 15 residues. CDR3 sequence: CASSSTPGITDTQYF. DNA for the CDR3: TGCGCCAGCAGCTCTACGCCAGGGATCACAGATACGCAGTATTTT.

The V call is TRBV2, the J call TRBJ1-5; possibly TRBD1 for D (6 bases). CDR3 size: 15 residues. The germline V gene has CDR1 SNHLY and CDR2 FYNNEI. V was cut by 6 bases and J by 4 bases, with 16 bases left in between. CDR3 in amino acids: CASRPQTQGNQPQHF. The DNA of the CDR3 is TGTGCCAGCAGACCGCAAACACAGGGAAATCAGCCCCAGCATTTT.

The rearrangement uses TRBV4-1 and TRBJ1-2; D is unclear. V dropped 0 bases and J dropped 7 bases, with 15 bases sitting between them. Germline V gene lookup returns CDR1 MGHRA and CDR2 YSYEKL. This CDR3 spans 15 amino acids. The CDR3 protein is CASSQEAQPRGGYTF. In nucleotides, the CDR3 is TGCGCCAGCAGCCAAGAGGCCCAGCCCCGAGGTGGCTACACCTTC.

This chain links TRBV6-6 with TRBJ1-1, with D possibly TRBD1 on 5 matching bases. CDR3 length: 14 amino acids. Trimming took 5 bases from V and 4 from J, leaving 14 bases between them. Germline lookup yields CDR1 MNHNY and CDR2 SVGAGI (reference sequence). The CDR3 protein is CASSVFRVPTEAFF. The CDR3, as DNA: TGTGCCAGCAGTGTTTTCAGGGTTCCCACTGAAGCTTTCTTT.

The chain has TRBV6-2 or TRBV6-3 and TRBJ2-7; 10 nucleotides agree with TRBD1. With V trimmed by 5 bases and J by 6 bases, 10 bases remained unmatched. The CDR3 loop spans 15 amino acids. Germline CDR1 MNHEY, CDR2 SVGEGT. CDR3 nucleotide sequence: TGTGCCAGCAGTAGACAGGGGGCGCATCTCTCCGAGCAGTACTTC. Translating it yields CASSRQGAHLSEQYF.

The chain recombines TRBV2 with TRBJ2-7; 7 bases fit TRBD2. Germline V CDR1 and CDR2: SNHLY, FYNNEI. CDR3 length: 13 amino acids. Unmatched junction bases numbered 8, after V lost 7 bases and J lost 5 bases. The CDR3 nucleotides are TGTGCCAGCATCGGGAGGACCAGGGACGAGCAGTACTTC. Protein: CASIGRTRDEQYF.